Sequencing of this T cell receptor (beta chain) was carried out in a study of blood T cell repertoires in COVID-19 (dated by TCRdb to the early 2020s). Broadly, across the study: Collaborator samples came from the United States, Italy and Spain and covered acute and convalescent phases of COVID-19. A de-identified subject ID, COVID-19 status, age in years and sex were almost always included in the sample metadata. The repertoires were made available in a free public database intended to serve as a resource for research on the immune response to SARS-CoV-2. The material from the prospective study consisted of cDNA or gDNA derived from T cells, B-cell-depleted T cells, or PBMCs. Samples were obtained from the ongoing ImmuneRACE study (first 160 participants) and from 1,254 subjects provided by 6 global collaborators. Where available, HLA class I and class II types were obtained from metadata supplied by the sample provider rather than from assay-based typing. Subjects who had been exposed to COVID-19, were actively infected with it, or had recovered from it provided the deeply sampled blood TCRbeta repertoires that made up the dataset. Broad study findings and their caveats: The amount of clinical and demographic metadata varied by source and participant and was provided uncurated.

The immunoSEQ Assay, a bias-controlled multiplex PCR, was used to amplify TCRbeta CDR3 regions from genomic DNA. The source study handled its data this way. Nucleated cell counts per sample were estimated from amplification of reference gene primers within the assay. To quantify the absolute abundance of each unique TCRbeta CDR3 rearrangement, sequence reads were collapsed and filtered. Productive Simpson clonality was computed per sample as the square root of Simpson's diversity index over productive rearrangements. TCRdb provides this immuneACCESS table in a form limited to in-frame rearrangements. Some clones are lacking; in checked studies, under half of them reflect an unresolved V gene, and why the rest are absent is not known. That table gives V, J and clone size, and the DNA gave D and trimming. The sample has fewer than 130,000 clones on record, approximately 69% of them singletons. Roughly 6% of the sample goes to the ten largest clones.

Taken from cysteine to phenylalanine, the CDR3 has 16 residues. Of the read, only the CDR3 DNA is kept; its 48 bases are in frame from base 1. Trimmed from V: 5 bases; trimmed from J: 7 bases; junction bases lacking a gene match: 9. The germline V gene (reference sequence) specifies WNHNN as CDR1 and SYGVQD as CDR2. With respect to this clone: The antigen this receptor binds is unknown. No much larger clone is present one base from it, and per-base qualities are unavailable.

Whole blood was collected in K2EDTA tubes by collaborating institutions according to the institutions' own protocols. Collaborator samples were shipped for TCRbeta analysis as frozen whole blood, isolated PBMCs, or DNA extracted from either sample type. This clonotype was sampled from a man of 80 years or more with acute or convalescent COVID-19. Specimen: peripheral blood. The chain uses TRBV10-1 and TRBJ2-1; 12 middle bases align to TRBD2. The DNA sequence is given as TGCGCCAGCAGTCCTTCCCTAGCGGGAGGGCCTAATGAGCAGTTCTTC. This translates into CASSPSLAGGPNEQFF.